This T cell receptor beta chain was captured in a study of blood T cell repertoires in COVID-19. Study-wide context: PBMCs, B-cell-depleted T cells, or T cells provided the cDNA or gDNA that made up the material.

The CDR3 is made up of 13 amino acids. Germline CDR1 and CDR2: SGDLS and YYNGEE. V lost 4 bases, J lost 9 bases, and 16 bases lay in between. In the original processing: Using reference gene primer amplification, nucleated cell counts were estimated. Only in-frame clones appear in the TCRdb table, and some are missing; sequencing was by immunoSEQ multiplex PCR. The DNA was the basis for D and trimming; V, J and clone size are from that table. In the table there are 250,000 to 350,000 clones, around 85% of which are singletons. The TCR was taken from a human donor with COVID-19, enrolled during active disease. The donor label of this sample is uncertain. V gene TRBV9 combines with J gene TRBJ2-5, with TRBD2 as a possible D gene (5 bases). Sample: peripheral blood. CDR3 sequence: CASSLDVLRAQYF. CDR3 coding DNA: TGTGCCAGCAGCCTAGACGTCCTGAGGGCCCAGTACTTC.